This T cell receptor beta chain was recovered during a study of follicular helper T cells after annual influenza vaccination. Worth noting for this clone: No antigen is known for it.

Time point: 2015-2016 season, 7 days after influenza vaccination. Donors were community-dwelling with no influenza vaccine in the prior 6 months. Study-level points and caveats: Each annual vaccination recalled recurring oligoclonal ICOS+CD38+ cTfh clonotypes.

Looked up from germline, CDR1 is SNHLY and CDR2 is FYNNEI. V lost 7 bases and J lost 2, with 15 bases in between. The CDR3 loop spans 15 amino acids. Repertoires were generated with immunoSEQ multiplex PCR, while TCRdb's copy carries only in-frame clones and drops some. The repertoire holds about 10,000 clones, 80% to 90% seen once, with roughly 0.45% in the top ten. This clonotype was sampled from an adult who received the influenza vaccine. The material sequenced was CXCR5+ CD38- circulating T follicular helper cells from blood, taken 7 days after influenza vaccination. The sample's subset: circulating Tfh, non-naive CD4+CXCR5+PD-1+ (ICOS+CD38+ or ICOS-CD38-). J is TRBJ1-5 and V is TRBV2, with D perhaps matching TRBD1 (5 bases). The CDR3 protein is CASNIAGAGNQPQHF. The CDR3 DNA is TGTGCCAGCAACATTGCCGGGGCGGGCAATCAGCCCCAGCATTTT.